The next 15 T cell receptor beta chains were all read from a single sample in a study of CD8 T cells in ankylosing spondylitis. Via MiXCR, TCRdb re-called the 5' RACE reads, giving one row per CDR3 protein. The data contain hundreds of thousands of distinct CDR3 sequences, 10% to 15% of them singletons. General study points: Seemingly distinctive of ankylosing spondylitis blood was a TCR beta motif formed by eight highly homologous variants.

No antigen has been identified for these receptors. The sample comprised blood, either unsorted or a sorted T cell fraction (not recorded which). Every receptor here comes from a male donor with ankylosing spondylitis.

Only a few counts were recorded for this clonotype. The rearrangement links TRBV20-1 to TRBJ1-4, with D maybe TRBD1 (5 bases). The CDR3 length is 13 residues. V lost 3 bases and J 5 bases, leaving 10 bases between the germline ends. Germline CDR1 reads DFQATT; CDR2 reads SNEGSKA (reference sequence). The CDR3 loop is CSARWGGNEKLFF. The CDR3 DNA sequence: TGCAGTGCTAGGTGGGGGGGGAATGAAAAACTGTTTTTT.

This clonotype was picked up a small number of times. This CDR3 reads CASGSSGGLAYEQYF. The DNA for the CDR3 is TGTGCCAGCGGATCCTCGGGGGGTCTGGCCTACGAGCAGTACTTC. V is TRBV7-2 and J is TRBJ2-7; 7 bases are a match to TRBD2. Losses at the gene ends were 8 bases for V and 2 bases for J; bases not matched to a gene: 12. This CDR3 comprises 15 residues. CDR1 and CDR2 (germline): SGHTA, FQGNSA.

This clonotype occurred many times. V gene TRBV5-1 combines with J gene TRBJ1-6; 8 bases are shared with TRBD1. This CDR3 is 15 amino acids long. The germline CDR1 and CDR2 sequences are SGHRS and YFSETQ. The J segment lost 10 bases and the V segment lost 4 bases, leaving 10 bases of the junction unmatched. CDR3 DNA: TGCGCCAGCAGCCCCCTGGGACAGGTGCTGTCACCCCTCCACTTT. It yields the protein CASSPLGQVLSPLHF.

This clonotype has a handful of counts. The J gene is TRBJ2-5, the V gene TRBV7-9; 8 nucleotides align to TRBD1. J gave up 2 bases and V 5 bases, and 13 bases lay outside the gene matches. Germline V lookup: CDR1 SEHNR, CDR2 FQNEAQ (reference sequence). This CDR3 spans 17 amino acids. DNA of the CDR3: TGTGCCAGCAGCCTCCCCAGGGGGCGAACGAGGCAAGAGACCCAGTACTTC. Residues: CASSLPRGRTRQETQYF.

This clonotype was seen repeatedly, ten times or more. This chain links TRBV7-2 with TRBJ2-3, with D tentatively TRBD2 (6 bases). Trimming removed 0 bases from V and 0 bases from J, with 13 bases in between. CDR1 is SGHTA, CDR2 FQGNSA, per germline. This CDR3 spans 17 amino acids. The DNA for the CDR3 is TGTGCCAGCAGCTTAGCGGGAGGTCCGCTTAGCACAGATACGCAGTATTTT. Protein: CASSLAGGPLSTDTQYF.

The genes are TRBV5-5 and TRBJ2-7; D assignment may be TRBD1 or TRBD2 (5 bases each). CDR3 length: 14 amino acids. Trimming shortened V by 6 bases and J by 5 bases, and 18 bases separated the two germline ends. Germline V gives CDR1 SGHKS, CDR2 YYEKEE (reference sequence). The CDR3 region has the DNA TGTGCCAGCACCCGAAGCCAGGGAGAAGACGAGCAGTACTTC. Translating it yields CASTRSQGEDEQYF.

This clonotype occurred many times. This rearrangement joins TRBV4-1 to TRBJ1-2; possibly TRBD1 for D (5 bases). The CDR3 runs 17 residues. Deletions cut 0 bases from V and 4 bases from J, with 18 bases between. CDR1 MGHRA and CDR2 YSYEKL come from the germline V gene. The CDR3 sequence is CASSQDATAQFFYGYTF. CDR3 bases: TGCGCCAGCAGCCAAGACGCGACAGCCCAATTCTTCTATGGCTACACCTTC.

Only a few counts were recorded for this clonotype. V gene TRBV7-2 combines with J gene TRBJ2-7; 8 nucleotides match TRBD2. J was trimmed by 4 bases and V by 7 bases; bases with no gene match: 6. The CDR3 covers 13 residues. Per germline, CDR1 SGHTA and CDR2 FQGNSA. DNA for the CDR3: TGTGCCAGCAACCGAGCGGGGGTGTACGAGCAGTACTTC. This encodes CASNRAGVYEQYF.

The table lists this clonotype with many counts. The chain recombines TRBV25-1 with TRBJ2-3, with a possible D match to TRBD1 (6 bases). V lost 4 bases, J lost 2 bases, and 7 bases lay in between. Germline CDR1 reads MGHDK; CDR2 reads SYGVNS. There are 13 residues in the CDR3. This chain's CDR3 is CASSGTATDTQYF. CDR3 coding DNA: TGTGCCAGCAGTGGGACAGCCACAGATACGCAGTATTTT.

This clonotype was found a few times. The V and J genes are TRBV11-2 and TRBJ2-1, with 11 bases lining up with TRBD2. The CDR3 spans 19 residues. Per germline, CDR1 SGHAT and CDR2 FQNNGV. The V segment lost 2 bases and the J segment 0 bases; nucleotides outside the gene matches: 9. The CDR3 loop is CASSLRLAGPRRSYNEQFF. The CDR3, as DNA: TGTGCCAGCAGCTTAAGACTAGCGGGACCTAGGCGCTCCTACAATGAGCAGTTCTTC.

Ten or more counts support this clonotype. This chain connects TRBV27 to TRBJ2-1; D not resolved. From germline, CDR1 is MNHEY and CDR2 SMNVEV (reference sequence). V was trimmed by 7 bases and J by 5 bases, leaving 15 bases between them. This CDR3 has 14 amino acids. The CDR3 loop is CASKGRRNNNEQFF. The DNA for the CDR3 is TGTGCCAGCAAGGGCAGGAGAAACAACAATGAGCAGTTCTTC.

In this sample, this clonotype turned up a few times. The J gene is TRBJ2-5, the V gene TRBV7-8; the match to TRBD1 covers 9 bases. The CDR3 loop spans 15 amino acids. Germline V CDR1 and CDR2: SGHVS, FQNEAQ. The V segment lost 5 bases and the J segment 4 bases; nucleotides outside the gene matches: 8. This CDR3 is CASSPRDRVGETQYF. CDR3 coding DNA: TGTGCCAGCAGCCCAAGGGACAGGGTAGGAGAGACCCAGTACTTC.

The rearrangement joins TRBV20-1 to TRBJ2-2; tentative D call: TRBD1 (5 bases). The CDR3 covers 14 residues. V was cut by 7 bases and J by 0 bases, with 12 bases left in between. Germline V gene data show CDR1 as DFQATT and CDR2 as SNEGSKA (reference sequence). The CDR3 region has the DNA TGCAGTGTATCTATGGACACGAACACCGGGGAGCTGTTTTTT. Protein: CSVSMDTNTGELFF.

The chain recombines TRBV20-1 with TRBJ2-5; D ambiguous. Deletions cut 1 base from V and 5 bases from J, with 5 bases between. Germline V gives CDR1 DFQATT, CDR2 SNEGSKA (reference sequence). This CDR3 has 11 amino acids. This CDR3 reads CSARVMETQYF. In DNA form, the CDR3 reads TGCAGTGCTAGAGTAATGGAGACCCAGTACTTC.

This clonotype was observed a handful of times. CDR3 amino acids: CASSQGPGAEQYF. CDR3 coding DNA: TGCGCCAGCAGCCAAGGTCCAGGGGCCGAGCAGTACTTC. The rearrangement joins TRBV4-3 to TRBJ2-7, with D tentatively TRBD1 (6 bases). The V end lost 1 base, the J end lost 6 bases, and 10 bases lay between the germline ends. Germline V gene lookup returns CDR1 LGHNA and CDR2 YSLEER. The CDR3 extends over 13 amino acids.